This TCR beta chain is drawn from a study of blood T cell repertoires in COVID-19 (dated by TCRdb to about 2020). For the wider study: Collaborator samples came from the United States, Italy and Spain and covered acute and convalescent phases of COVID-19. Samples were obtained from the ongoing ImmuneRACE study (first 160 participants) and from some 1,200 subjects provided by 6 global collaborators. A de-identified subject ID, COVID-19 status, age in years and sex were almost always included in the sample metadata. The repertoires were released in a freely available public database intended as a resource for research on the immune response to SARS-CoV-2. HLA class I and class II types, where available, came from metadata supplied by the sample provider rather than from assay-based typing. The dataset comprised deeply sampled blood TCRbeta repertoires from subjects exposed to, actively infected with, or recovered from COVID-19. The prospective study material was composed of cDNA or gDNA derived from T cells, B-cell-depleted T cells, or PBMCs. General conclusions and limits of the study: The quantity of clinical and demographic metadata differed by source and by participant and was supplied without curation.

The immunoSEQ Assay, a bias-controlled multiplex PCR, was used to amplify TCRbeta CDR3 regions from genomic DNA. As for the original processing: The number of nucleated cells in each sample was estimated from the amplification of reference gene primers within the assay. Sequence reads were collapsed and filtered to measure the absolute abundance of every unique TCRbeta CDR3 rearrangement. Productive Simpson clonality was computed per sample as the square root of Simpson's diversity index over productive rearrangements. TCRdb stores this immuneACCESS table with in-frame sequences only. Part of the clones is absent; in the studies checked, under half of the shortfall reflects unresolved V genes, and no reason is known for the rest. That table supplies the V and J calls and clone size; D and trimming were determined from the DNA. Recorded for this sample are approximately 250,000 clones; 84% of them occurred a single time. The ten biggest clones cover roughly 4% of the sample.

The CDR3 holds 18 amino acids from the cysteine to the phenylalanine. Only CDR3 DNA remains: 54 bases, in frame from the first base. Here V drops 4 bases and J drops 4 bases, and the junction holds 12 bases not matched to any gene. The germline V gene provides CDR1 SGHVS and CDR2 FNYEAQ. This clone was seen only a few times. Its antigen is unknown. Base qualities are not recorded, but no much larger clone differs from it by a single base. Enrolling through a virtual design, the prospective study's participants ranged in age from roughly 18 to 89 years and lived across roughly 24 United States geographic areas. In the prospective study, cohorts were assigned on the basis of participant-reported clinical history obtained from a screening survey and a study questionnaire. Each participant in the prospective study had whole blood, serum and a nasopharyngeal or oropharyngeal swab collected by mobile phlebotomists. Prospective study participants could optionally give additional blood draws and questionnaires over a roughly two-month period. Blood samples from the prospective study were shipped frozen or at room temperature prior to DNA extraction.

This receptor chain uses TRBV7-6 and TRBJ2-3; TRBD2 agrees with 12 junctional bases. The TCR sequence derives from a man aged 25 to 45 with acute COVID-19. Source material: PBMCs or T cells enriched from blood (not recorded which). The nucleotides read TGTGCCAGCAGCTCTAAGCCGACTAGCGGGAGAAACCCAGATACGCAGTATTTT. This encodes CASSSKPTSGRNPDTQYF.